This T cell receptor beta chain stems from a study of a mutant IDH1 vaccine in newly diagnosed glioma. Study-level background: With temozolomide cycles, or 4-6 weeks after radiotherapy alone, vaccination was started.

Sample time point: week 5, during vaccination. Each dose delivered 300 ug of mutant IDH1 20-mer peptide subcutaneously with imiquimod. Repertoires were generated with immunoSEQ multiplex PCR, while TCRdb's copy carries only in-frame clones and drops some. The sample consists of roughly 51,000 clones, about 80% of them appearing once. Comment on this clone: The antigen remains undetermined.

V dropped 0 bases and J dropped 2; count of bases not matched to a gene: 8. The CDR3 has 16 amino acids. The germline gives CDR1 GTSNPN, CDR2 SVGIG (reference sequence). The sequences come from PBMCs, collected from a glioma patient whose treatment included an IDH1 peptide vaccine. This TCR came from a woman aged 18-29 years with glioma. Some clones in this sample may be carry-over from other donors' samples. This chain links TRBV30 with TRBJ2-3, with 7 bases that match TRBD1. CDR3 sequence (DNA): TGTGCCTGGAGTGTAGAGACAGGGTTAAACACAGATACGCAGTATTTT. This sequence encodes CAWSVETGLNTDTQYF.